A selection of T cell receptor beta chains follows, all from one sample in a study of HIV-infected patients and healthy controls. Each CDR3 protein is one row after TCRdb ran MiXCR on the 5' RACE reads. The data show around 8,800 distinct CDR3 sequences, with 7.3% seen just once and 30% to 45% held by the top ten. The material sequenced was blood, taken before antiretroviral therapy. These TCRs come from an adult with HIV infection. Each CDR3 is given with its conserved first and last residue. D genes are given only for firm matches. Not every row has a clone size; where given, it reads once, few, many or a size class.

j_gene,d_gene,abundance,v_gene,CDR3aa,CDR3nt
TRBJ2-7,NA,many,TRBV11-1,CASSRGGDVTYEQYF,TGTGCCAGCAGCCGCGGTGGGGACGTTACCTACGAGCAGTACTTC
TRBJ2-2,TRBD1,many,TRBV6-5,CASSYGLGQVRTGELFF,TGTGCCAGCAGTTATGGCCTTGGACAGGTGCGCACCGGGGAGCTGTTTTTT
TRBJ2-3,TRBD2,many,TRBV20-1,CSARGLAGDSDTQYF,TGCAGTGCTAGGGGACTAGCGGGGGACTCAGATACGCAGTATTTT
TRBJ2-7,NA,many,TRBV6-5,CASSYSSSYEQYF,TGTGCCAGCAGTTACTCGAGCTCCTACGAGCAGTACTTC
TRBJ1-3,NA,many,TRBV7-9,CASSSLLGGAGNTIYF,TGTGCCAGCAGCTCCCTCCTAGGAGGGGCTGGAAACACCATATATTTT
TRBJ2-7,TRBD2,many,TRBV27,CASSPLAGGLREQYF,TGTGCCAGCAGCCCCCTAGCGGGGGGGCTCCGGGAGCAGTACTTC
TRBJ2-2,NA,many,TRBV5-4,CASSLVAAGELFF,TGTGCCAGCAGCTTGGTCGCGGCCGGGGAGCTGTTTTTT
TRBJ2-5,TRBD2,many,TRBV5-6,CASSLRLAGGTGETQYF,TGTGCCAGCAGCTTGAGGCTAGCGGGGGGGACGGGAGAGACCCAGTACTTC
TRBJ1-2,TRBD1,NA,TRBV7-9,CASSPRQGSYGYTF,TGTGCCAGCAGCCCAAGACAGGGTTCCTATGGCTACACCTTC
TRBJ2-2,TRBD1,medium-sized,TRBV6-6,CASSSPTGVGELFF,TGTGCCAGCAGTTCACCCACAGGGGTCGGGGAGCTGTTTTTT
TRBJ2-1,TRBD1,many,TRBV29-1,CSVSPGQSSYNEQFF,TGCAGCGTTTCCCCGGGACAGAGCTCCTACAATGAGCAGTTCTTC
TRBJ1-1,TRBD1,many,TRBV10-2,CASSGGGWTEAFF,TGCGCCAGCAGTGGAGGGGGCTGGACTGAAGCTTTCTTT
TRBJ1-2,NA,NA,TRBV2,CASSEAGYGYTF,TGTGCCAGCAGTGAAGCTGGATATGGCTACACCTTC
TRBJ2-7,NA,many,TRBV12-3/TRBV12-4,CASSFYSLSYEQYF,TGTGCCAGCAGTTTTTACAGCCTATCCTACGAGCAGTACTTC
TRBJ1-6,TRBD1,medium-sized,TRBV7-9,CASSLAGQGMSPLHF,TGTGCCAGCAGCTTAGCGGGACAGGGAATGTCACCCCTCCACTTT
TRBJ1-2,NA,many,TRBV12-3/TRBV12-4,CASSLEQYGYTF,TGTGCCAGCAGTTTAGAACAGTATGGCTACACCTTC
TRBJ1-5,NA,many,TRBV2,CASIDTRDQPQHF,TGTGCCAGCATAGACACTAGGGACCAGCCCCAGCATTTT
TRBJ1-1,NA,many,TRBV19,CASSLLGGAEAFF,TGTGCCAGTAGCCTATTGGGGGGGGCTGAAGCTTTCTTT
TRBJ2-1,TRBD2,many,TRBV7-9,CASSLSGGYNEQFF,TGTGCCAGCAGCCTTAGCGGGGGATACAATGAGCAGTTCTTC
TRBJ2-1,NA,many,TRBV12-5,CASANTPTSQGGNEQFF,TGTGCTAGTGCCAACACCCCTACTAGCCAGGGGGGCAATGAGCAGTTCTTC
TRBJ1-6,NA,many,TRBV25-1,CASSESGRRYNSPLHF,TGTGCCAGCAGTGAATCAGGAAGGCGCTATAATTCACCCCTCCACTTT
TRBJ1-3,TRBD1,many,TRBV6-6,CASSYRTGGSGNTIYF,TGTGCCAGCAGTTATCGGACAGGGGGCTCTGGAAACACCATATATTTT
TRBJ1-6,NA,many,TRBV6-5,CASGQINSPLHF,TGTGCCAGCGGGCAGATTAATTCACCCCTCCACTTT
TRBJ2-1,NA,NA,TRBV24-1,CATSEPGQGNEQFF,TGTGCCACCAGTGAACCGGGACAAGGGAATGAGCAGTTCTTC
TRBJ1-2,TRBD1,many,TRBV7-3,CASSETGTGGYTF,TGTGCCAGCAGCGAGACAGGGACAGGCGGCTACACCTTC
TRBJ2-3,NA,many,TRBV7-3,CASSLSPDPDTQYF,TGTGCCAGCAGCTTAAGTCCGGATCCAGATACGCAGTATTTT
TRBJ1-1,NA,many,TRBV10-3,CAGGGGNTEAFF,TGTGCCGGAGGGGGAGGGAACACTGAAGCTTTCTTT
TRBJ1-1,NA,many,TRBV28,CASSLAGYTEAFF,TGTGCCAGCAGTTTAGCCGGCTACACTGAAGCTTTCTTT
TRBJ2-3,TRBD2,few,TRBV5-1,CASSSTSGDTDTQYF,TGCGCCAGCAGCTCGACTAGCGGGGACACAGATACGCAGTATTTT
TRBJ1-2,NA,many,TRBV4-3,CASSQDRYGSYGYTF,TGCGCCAGCAGCCAAGATAGATATGGCTCTTATGGCTACACCTTC
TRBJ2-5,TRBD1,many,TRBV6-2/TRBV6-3,CASSTGQGAETQYF,TGTGCCAGCAGTACGGGACAGGGGGCAGAGACCCAGTACTTC
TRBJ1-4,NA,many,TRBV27,CASRGKQETNEKLFF,TGTGCCAGCAGAGGAAAACAAGAGACTAATGAAAAACTGTTTTTT
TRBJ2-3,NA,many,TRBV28,CASRGGGIADTQYF,TGTGCCAGCCGGGGAGGGGGCATCGCAGATACGCAGTATTTT